The present T cell receptor (beta chain) was sequenced within a study of blood T cells in healthy people across ages. Study results and caveats: CMV status of donors was unknown, possibly confounding expanded clonotype changes. Both naive CD4+ cell counts and diversity were greater in long-lived donors than in aged donors.

The CDR3 is made up of 16 amino acids. The germline CDR1 and CDR2 sequences are MDHEN and SYDVKM. The authors ran a second PCR of about 7 to 12 cycles using a sample-barcoded 5' primer and a J-beta primer mix. TCRdb reprocessed the 5' RACE reads with MiXCR, giving one entry per CDR3 protein. The sample contains around 1,000,000 distinct CDR3 sequences, 20% to 25% of which appear only once. The study isolated at least 6.5 million PBMCs from each sample. With regard to this clonotype: Its antigen is currently unknown. A junction end diverges from the germline sequence, so it may reflect a read error.

This sample also appeared in a second study, on T cells of mothers and their children. Turning to that study: Each mother yielded more than 9.5 million TCR beta CDR3 reads. Each child yielded millions of reads.

Sequencing used blood. This receptor was identified in a girl aged 2 to 9 in good health. J is TRBJ2-5 and V is TRBV28, with 7 bases fitting TRBD2. As DNA, the CDR3 is TGTGCCAGCAGTTTATCTCTAGCGGCCTTATCCTACGAGCAGCACTTC. Its protein product is CASSLSLAALSYEQHF.